The rows below give T cell receptor beta chains drawn from one sample of a study of T cell repertoires in cytomegalovirus infection. Antigens for these TCRs are unknown. TCRdb called the reads again in MiXCR, with one record for every CDR3 protein. The data hold some 700,000 distinct CDR3 sequences, with approximately 33% observed a single time. Sequencing was performed on cultured PBMCs, taken from culture after CMV antigen stimulation. The receptors here all came from a human donor in good health (CMV status not recorded). Some clones in this sample may be carry-over from other donors' samples. CDR3s include the opening cysteine and the closing phenylalanine or tryptophan. The order of the fields is D gene, clone size, V gene, J gene, CDR3 DNA, CDR3 protein. The D gene is left open where the match is weak. Clone size is not always given. Where it is, it says once, few, many or a class for expanded clones.

-	few	TRBV2	TRBJ1-2	TGTGCCAGCGAGCAGGGTCCCCTTGGAGGCTACACCTTC	CASEQGPLGGYTF
-	few	TRBV5-1	TRBJ1-1	TGCGCCAGCAGCCTGCTGGCGGGACAGAACACTGAAGCTTTCTTT	CASSLLAGQNTEAFF
TRBD2	-	TRBV20-1	TRBJ2-2	TGCAGTGCTAGGGCCAGCGGGAGGGCCCAGACCGGGGAGCTGTTTTTT	CSARASGRAQTGELFF
TRBD2	-	TRBV9	TRBJ2-5	TGTGCCAGCAGCGCAGGACCCAGCGGGGCCCAGTACTTC	CASSAGPSGAQYF
-	few	TRBV15	TRBJ2-1	TGTGCCACCAGCACCACGATCTACCGGGACCTGCACGCCAATGAGCAGTTCTTC	CATSTTIYRDLHANEQFF
-	-	TRBV28	TRBJ2-1	TGTGCCAGCGGCTACAGGGTCAATGAGCAGTTCTTC	CASGYRVNEQFF
-	-	TRBV10-3	TRBJ2-7	TGTGCCATCAGTGGTCAGGGGAACGAGCAGTACTTC	CAISGQGNEQYF
-	few	TRBV4-3	TRBJ2-1	TGCGCCAGCAGCCAACTCGGGCTAGCCAATGAGCAGTTCTTC	CASSQLGLANEQFF
TRBD2	few	TRBV6-5	TRBJ2-1	TGTGCCAGCAGTTACCTACTACCAAGAGCGGGGGGGACCTACAATGAGCAGTTCTTC	CASSYLLPRAGGTYNEQFF
TRBD1	-	TRBV6-6	TRBJ1-4	TGTGCCAGCAGTTACTCGGGGACAGCTAATGAAAAACTGTTTTTT	CASSYSGTANEKLFF
-	-	TRBV2	TRBJ2-3	TGTGCCAGTGTGACTATGACGTCGGATACGCAGTATTTT	CASVTMTSDTQYF
TRBD1	-	TRBV6-6	TRBJ1-3	TGTGCCAGCGGGAAGACAGGGAAGGCAAACACCATATATTTT	CASGKTGKANTIYF
TRBD1	-	TRBV6-1	TRBJ2-5	TGTCCCAGCAGTGATTACCCCGGGACAGGGTACCAAGAGACCCAGTACTTC	CPSSDYPGTGYQETQYF
-	-	TRBV7-9	TRBJ1-1	TGTGCCAGCAGTCGACGGAACATGAACACTGAAGCTTTCTTT	CASSRRNMNTEAFF
TRBD1	few	TRBV11-2	TRBJ2-7	TGTGCCAGCAGCTTAGATCCCGGGACAGGGGCAAAGAACGAGCAGTACTTC	CASSLDPGTGAKNEQYF
TRBD2	-	TRBV27	TRBJ2-1	TGTGCCAGCAGTTTATTAGGCCTAGCGGGAGGGAGCTCCTACAATGAGCAGTTCTTC	CASSLLGLAGGSSYNEQFF
-	few	TRBV19	TRBJ1-5	TGTGCCAGTAGTATAGGACCCCAGCCCCAGCATTTT	CASSIGPQPQHF
-	many	TRBV7-2	TRBJ2-1	TGTGCCAGCAGCTTAGCGGCCAGCGGTCTCGATGAGCAGTTCTTC	CASSLAASGLDEQFF
-	-	TRBV19	TRBJ2-6	TGTGCCAGTAGTTTTGGGGGGAGAGGACCTTCTGGGGCCAACGTCCTGACTTTC	CASSFGGRGPSGANVLTF
-	once	TRBV4-1	TRBJ1-1	TGCGCCAGCAGCCAAGATCGGGGATTCAGGAACACTGAAGCTTTCTTT	CASSQDRGFRNTEAFF
TRBD1	few	TRBV5-5	TRBJ1-2	TGTGCCACAAGCAAGGACAGGGGCCCAGGCTACACCTTC	CATSKDRGPGYTF
TRBD2	few	TRBV6-5	TRBJ2-1	TGTGCCAGCAGCAGGACTAGGATTCCCGCCAATGAGCAGTTCTTC	CASSRTRIPANEQFF
TRBD2	-	TRBV5-5	TRBJ2-5	TGTGCCAGCAGCTCTACGGGAGGGGGGGGGTACCAAGAGACCCAGTACTTC	CASSSTGGGGYQETQYF
-	-	TRBV5-5	TRBJ1-3	TGTGCCAGCAGCTTGGGTGACAGCCGCTCTGGAAACACCATATATTTT	CASSLGDSRSGNTIYF
-	-	TRBV27	TRBJ2-1	TGTGCCAGCAGTCTCTGGGGGGCAAAGGAGTTCTTC	CASSLWGAKEFF
-	few	TRBV12-3/TRBV12-4	TRBJ2-7	TGTGCCAGCAGTTGGACATCCCCTGATAGGGAGCAGTACTTC	CASSWTSPDREQYF
-	few	TRBV4-1	TRBJ1-5	TGCGCCAGCAGCCAAGTGTGGGGGTTAGCGGATCAGCCCCAGCATTTT	CASSQVWGLADQPQHF
TRBD2	-	TRBV20-1	TRBJ2-7	TGCAGTGCAATCCGACGGGAGGCCTCCTACGAGCAGTACTTC	CSAIRREASYEQYF
-	-	TRBV20-1	TRBJ1-2	TGCAGTGCGATCGACAGATACTATGGCTACACCTTC	CSAIDRYYGYTF
TRBD1	many	TRBV7-2	TRBJ1-1	TGTGCCAGCAGCTCCGACAGGGTGAACACTGAAGCTTTCTTT	CASSSDRVNTEAFF
TRBD2	-	TRBV5-1	TRBJ2-5	TGCGCCAGCAGCTTGTCTAGCGGTGTTCGGGAGACCCAGTACTTC	CASSLSSGVRETQYF
-	few	TRBV19	TRBJ1-1	TGTGCCAGTAGTATGAAACAGGTGGGGGAGAACACTGAAGCTTTCTTT	CASSMKQVGENTEAFF
TRBD2	-	TRBV5-4	TRBJ2-1	TGTGCCAGCAGCCCCCGGGGGGGACTAGGACGGTATGGGCAGTTCTTC	CASSPRGGLGRYGQFF
-	few	TRBV20-1	TRBJ1-5	TGCAGTGCTAGAGTTAGCAATCAGCCCCAGCATTTT	CSARVSNQPQHF
-	-	TRBV6-5	TRBJ1-4	TGTGCCAGCAGTCGACACGGCCGGGAACTGTTTTTT	CASSRHGRELFF
-	few	TRBV7-2	TRBJ2-1	TGTGCCAGCAGCTTAGTATCGTCTACATACAATGAGCAGTTCTTC	CASSLVSSTYNEQFF
-	few	TRBV6-1	TRBJ2-3	TGTGCCAGCAGGGGGCAGAAGGTAGATACGCAGTATTTT	CASRGQKVDTQYF
TRBD1	-	TRBV20-1	TRBJ1-2	TGCAGTGCCGTTACTCCGGGACAGGGGTTCTATGGCTACACCTTC	CSAVTPGQGFYGYTF
-	many	TRBV7-2	TRBJ2-5	TGTGCCAGCAGTCCAGGCGAGGGGCACGGGACCCAGTACTTC	CASSPGEGHGTQYF
-	-	TRBV7-9	TRBJ2-4	TGTGCCAGCAGCGGGGGGCAGTCCTGGGCCAAAAACATTCAGTACTTC	CASSGGQSWAKNIQYF
TRBD1	few	TRBV6-6	TRBJ2-3	TGTGCCAGCAGGCCGGGACAGGGAACAGATACGCAGTATTTT	CASRPGQGTDTQYF
-	many	TRBV7-2	TRBJ2-3	TGTGCCAGCAGCACACCAGACTGGTACACAGATACGCAGTATTTT	CASSTPDWYTDTQYF
-	few	TRBV7-2	TRBJ2-5	TGTGCCAGCAGCCAATTCGGGCATATGGAGACCCAGTACTTC	CASSQFGHMETQYF
-	few	TRBV6-5	TRBJ2-3	TGTGCCAGCAGTACGGATACGGCAGATACGCAGTATTTT	CASSTDTADTQYF
-	-	TRBV7-2	TRBJ2-7	TGTGCCAGCAGCCCCCGAGCCGCGACGGCGACCTCCACCTACGAGCAGTACTTC	CASSPRAATATSTYEQYF
-	few	TRBV14	TRBJ1-4	TGTGCCAGCAGCCAACGGAGTGCAACTAATGAAAAACTGTTTTTT	CASSQRSATNEKLFF
-	many	TRBV7-6	TRBJ1-5	TGTGCCAGCAGCTTAAGAGTGGGCCAGCCCCAGCATTTT	CASSLRVGQPQHF
-	-	TRBV7-6	TRBJ1-4	TGTGCCAGCAGCTTAGAGGGGGGTTATAGAGAAAAACTGTTTTTT	CASSLEGGYREKLFF
-	few	TRBV7-8	TRBJ2-1	TGTGCCAGCAGCTATGGGGGCTCCTACAATGAGCAGTTCTTC	CASSYGGSYNEQFF
-	-	TRBV6-2/TRBV6-3	TRBJ2-6	TGTGCCAGCAGAAGAATTTCTGGGGCCAACGTCCTGACTTTC	CASRRISGANVLTF
TRBD2	-	TRBV19	TRBJ2-6	TGTGCCAGAAGCGCCGGGGGGGGGTTCCCTGGGGCCAACGTCCTGACTTTC	CARSAGGGFPGANVLTF
TRBD2	few	TRBV7-9	TRBJ2-3	TGTGCCAGTGAGCGGGGGTACACAGATACGCAGTATTTT	CASERGYTDTQYF
TRBD2	-	TRBV20-1	TRBJ2-7	TGCAGTGCTCCTAGCGGGAGTTACGAGCAGTACTTC	CSAPSGSYEQYF
-	many	TRBV12-3/TRBV12-4	TRBJ2-7	TGTGCCAGCCCATCCCCGACAGATTACGAGCAGTACTTC	CASPSPTDYEQYF
-	-	TRBV12-3/TRBV12-4	TRBJ1-5	TGTGCCAGCAGTCCCCGACGGGGGCCCCAGCATTTT	CASSPRRGPQHF
-	-	TRBV2	TRBJ1-2	TGTGCCAGCAGTACAGGGTTCGCTGGCTACACCTTC	CASSTGFAGYTF
-	-	TRBV11-2	TRBJ1-6	TGTGCCAGCACAGGGTTTGATAATTCACCCCTCCACTTT	CASTGFDNSPLHF
TRBD1	-	TRBV7-4	TRBJ2-4	TGTGCCAGCAGCTATTCAGGGGGCATAGCCAAAAACATTCAGTACTTC	CASSYSGGIAKNIQYF